This T cell receptor (beta chain) is from a study of patients with pleural tuberculosis (dated by TCRdb to between 2014 and 2016). The germline V gene gives CDR1 as SGHAT and CDR2 as FQNNGV. The CDR3 starts with the cysteine, ends with the phenylalanine, and has 15 residues. The DNA shown is the 45-base CDR3, in frame from base 1. Between the V and J ends, shortened by 5 bases and 2 bases respectively, the junction contains 14 bases. TCRdb names Illumina Genome Analyzer IIx as the instrument used. The public reads were run again by TCRdb, first through fastp at Q25 and then through MiXCR, and only productive beta chains were kept. Each entry is one CDR3 protein sequence, shown with its most common DNA and genes. The sample has some 48,000 distinct CDR3 sequences on record, approximately 7.9% of them singletons. 16% of the sample is in the top ten clones. This clonotype was detected ten times or more. No cognate antigen has been identified for it. Base qualities are not at hand, and no much larger clone is one base apart.

The origin of this receptor is a human donor with pleural tuberculosis. Here the chain combines TRBV11-2 and TRBJ2-3, and TRBD2 may be the D gene, going by 5 matching bases. CDR3 region: CASSDGRTLTDTQYF. The sequence in DNA is TGTGCCAGCAGCGACGGGCGGACTCTCACAGATACGCAGTATTTT.